The 5 T cell receptor beta chains reported below all come from one sample, sequenced in a study of low-dose radiotherapy and immunotherapy resistance in tumors. TRAV- and TRBV-specific primers were used for first-strand cDNA, which covered alpha and beta chains. Amplification of TCRs used a constant-region primer and V-primer adapter for about 20 PCR cycles. TCRdb re-called the reads with MiXCR, one entry per CDR3 protein. The sample includes around 60,000 distinct CDR3 sequences, around 23% of them seen just once. Time point indicated: after trial treatment. Stated treatment: LDRT plus nivolumab, ipilimumab, low-dose cyclophosphamide and aspirin (RACIN trial). Here the sequenced sample was PBMCs, taken after low-dose radiotherapy plus immunotherapy. These receptors all come from a male donor with prostate cancer.

The chain combines TRBV10-3 with TRBJ2-2; D perhaps matches TRBD1 (6 bases). This CDR3 region has 17 residues. The germline V and J ends were trimmed by 4 bases and 2 bases, with 17 bases remaining between them. Germline V CDR1 and CDR2: ENHRY, SYGVKD. CDR3 bases: TGTGCCATCAGTGTGTTCTCACAGGGTAGCAACACCGGGGAGCTGTTTTTT. It yields the protein CAISVFSQGSNTGELFF.

This clonotype was recorded many times. The chain is built from TRBV9 and TRBJ2-7; perhaps TRBD2 as D (6 bases). Per germline, CDR1 SGDLS and CDR2 YYNGEE. V shed 2 bases and J shed 7 bases, with 16 bases lying between them. The CDR3 spans 14 residues. CDR3 nucleotides: TGTGCCAGCAGCGTGGCCCCGAGTGGAGGGGAGCAGTACTTC. Translation: CASSVAPSGGEQYF.

Concerning this clonotype itself: With a far larger clone one base away, a read error is the likely cause. This chain uses TRBV6-5 with TRBJ1-1; weak D call: TRBD1 (6 bases). Per germline, CDR1 MNHEY and CDR2 SVGAGI. V was cut by 7 bases and J by 0 bases, with 21 bases left in between. The CDR3 has 17 residues. The CDR3 loop is CASTPLQGIGLNTEAFF. In DNA form, the CDR3 reads TGTGCCAGCACCCCCCTTCAGGGGATCGGGTTGAACACTGAAGCTTTCTTT.

The chain has TRBV15 and TRBJ2-7; 13 nucleotides align to TRBD2. Germline CDR1 is LNHNV and CDR2 is YYDKDF (reference sequence). The CDR3 is 16 amino acids. V gave up 3 bases and J gave up 3 bases; unmatched junction bases: 5. Here the CDR3 reads CATSSIRTSGSYEQYF. DNA of the CDR3: TGTGCCACCAGCAGCATTAGGACTAGCGGGAGCTACGAGCAGTACTTC.

This rearrangement joins TRBV5-3 to TRBJ2-1; D may correspond to TRBD1 or TRBD2 (5 bases each). TRBV5-3 counts as an open reading frame of uncertain function. The CDR3 is 18 amino acids. V lost 8 bases and J 3 bases, leaving 27 bases between the germline ends. This chain's CDR3 is CASSTAGTPKWSYNEQFF. CDR3 DNA: TGTGCCAGCAGCACGGCCGGGACCCCGAAGTGGAGCTACAATGAGCAGTTCTTC.